This TCR beta chain was captured in a study of T cells in Graves' hyperthyroidism and ophthalmopathy. V was trimmed by 4 bases and J by 6 bases, leaving 9 bases between them. The CDR3 length is 11 residues. Germline CDR1 SQVTM, CDR2 ANQGSEA. RNA transcripts gave rise to amplified TCR beta CDR3 regions. Initially, a first-round RT-PCR of the TCR CDR3 employed the HTBI primer set. TCRdb re-derived calls from the multiplex PCR reads in MiXCR, one entry per CDR3 protein. This table holds about 710,000 distinct CDR3 sequences, about a sixth found once. The genes are TRBV29-1 and TRBJ2-5, with D possibly called TRBD1 or TRBD2 (5 bases each). The sample taken for sequencing was blood. The TCR originated in a man between 18 and 29 years old with Graves' hyperthyroidism. CDR3 sequence: CSVVKGQTQYF. The CDR3 region has the DNA TGCAGCGTTGTGAAGGGACAGACCCAGTACTTC.